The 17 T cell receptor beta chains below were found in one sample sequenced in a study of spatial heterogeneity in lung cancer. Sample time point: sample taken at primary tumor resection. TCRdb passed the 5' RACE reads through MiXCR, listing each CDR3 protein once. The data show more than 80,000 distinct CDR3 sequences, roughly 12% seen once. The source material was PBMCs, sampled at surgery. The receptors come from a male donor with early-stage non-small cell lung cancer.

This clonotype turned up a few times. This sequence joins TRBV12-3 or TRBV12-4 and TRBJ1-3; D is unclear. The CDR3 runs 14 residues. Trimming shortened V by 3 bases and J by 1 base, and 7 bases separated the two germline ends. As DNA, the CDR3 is TGTGCCAGCAGTTTCTTATCGTCTGGAAACACCATATATTTT. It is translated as CASSFLSSGNTIYF.

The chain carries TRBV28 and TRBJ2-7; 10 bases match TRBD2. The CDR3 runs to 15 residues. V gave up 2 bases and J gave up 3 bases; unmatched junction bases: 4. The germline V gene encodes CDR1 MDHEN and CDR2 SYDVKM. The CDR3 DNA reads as TGTGCCAGCAGTTTACTAGCGGGAGTCAACTACGAGCAGTACTTC. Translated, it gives CASSLLAGVNYEQYF. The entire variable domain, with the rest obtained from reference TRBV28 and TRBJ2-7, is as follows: DVKVTQSSRYLVKRTGEKVFLECVQDMDHENMFWYRQDPGLGLRLIYFSYDVKMKEKGDIPEGYSVSREKKERFSLILESASTNQTSMYLCASSLLAGVNYEQYFGPGTRLTVT.

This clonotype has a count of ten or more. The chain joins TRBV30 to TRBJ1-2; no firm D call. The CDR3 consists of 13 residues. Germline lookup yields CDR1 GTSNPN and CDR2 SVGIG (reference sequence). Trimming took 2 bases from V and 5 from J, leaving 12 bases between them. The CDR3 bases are TGTGCCTGGAGTAGTCGACGGTTATATGGCTACACCTTC. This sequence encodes CAWSSRRLYGYTF. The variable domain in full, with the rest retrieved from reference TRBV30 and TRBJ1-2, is SQTIHQWPATLVQPVGSPLSLECTVEGTSNPNLYWYRQAAGRGLQLLFYSVGIGQISSEVPQNLSASRPQDRQFILSSKKLLLSDSGFYLCAWSSRRLYGYTFGSGTRLTVV.

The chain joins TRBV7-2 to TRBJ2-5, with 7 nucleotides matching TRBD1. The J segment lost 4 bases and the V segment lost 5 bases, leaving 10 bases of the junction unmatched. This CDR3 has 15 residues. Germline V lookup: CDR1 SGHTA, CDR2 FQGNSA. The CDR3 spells CASSPLTGRGETQYF. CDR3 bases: TGTGCCAGCAGCCCCTTGACAGGGAGAGGAGAGACCCAGTACTTC. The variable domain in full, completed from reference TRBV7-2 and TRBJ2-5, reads GAGVSQSPSNKVTEKGKDVELRCDPISGHTALYWYRQSLGQGLEFLIYFQGNSAPDKSGLPSDRFSAERTGGSVSTLTIQRTQQEDSAVYLCASSPLTGRGETQYFGPGTRLLVL.

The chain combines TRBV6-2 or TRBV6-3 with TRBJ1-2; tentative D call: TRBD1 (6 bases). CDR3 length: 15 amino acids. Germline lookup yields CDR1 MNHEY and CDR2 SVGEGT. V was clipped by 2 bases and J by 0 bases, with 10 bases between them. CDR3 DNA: TGTGCCAGCAGTTACCGCGGGACACCTAACTATGGCTACACCTTC. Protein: CASSYRGTPNYGYTF.

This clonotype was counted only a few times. This chain's CDR3 is CASTLAARSSYNSPLHF. DNA of the CDR3: TGTGCCAGCACCCTAGCGGCCAGGAGCTCCTATAATTCACCCCTCCACTTT. The rearrangement links TRBV7-2 to TRBJ1-6; the D is unclear. The germline V and J ends were trimmed by 7 bases and 0 bases, with 16 bases remaining between them. Germline CDR1 reads SGHTA; CDR2 reads FQGNSA. The CDR3 runs 17 residues.

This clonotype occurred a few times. The CDR3 nucleotides read TGTGCCAGCAGCTTAGGAGCTAGCGGGGAGTACCAAGAGACCCAGTACTTC. This translates into CASSLGASGEYQETQYF. The chain employs TRBV7-9 and TRBJ2-5, with 9 bases lining up with TRBD2. V lost 1 base, J lost 0 bases, and 6 bases stayed unmatched. Germline V CDR1 and CDR2: SEHNR, FQNEAQ (reference sequence). CDR3 length: 17 amino acids.

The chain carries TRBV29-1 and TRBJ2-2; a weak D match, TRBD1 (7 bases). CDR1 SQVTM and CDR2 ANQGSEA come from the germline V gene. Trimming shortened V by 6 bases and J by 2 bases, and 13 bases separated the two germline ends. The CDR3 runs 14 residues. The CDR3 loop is CSVSRGANTGELFF. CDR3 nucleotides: TGCAGCGTCTCCAGGGGGGCCAACACCGGGGAGCTGTTTTTT.

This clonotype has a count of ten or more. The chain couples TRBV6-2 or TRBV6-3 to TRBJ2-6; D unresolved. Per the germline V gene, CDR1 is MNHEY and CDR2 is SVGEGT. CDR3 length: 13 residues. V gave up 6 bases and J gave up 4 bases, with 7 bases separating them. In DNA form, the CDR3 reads TGTGCCAGCAGCCTCTCAGGGGCCAACGTCCTGACTTTC. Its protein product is CASSLSGANVLTF.

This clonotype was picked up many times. The CDR3 reads CASSPGLAGGLGETQYF. DNA for the CDR3: TGTGCCAGCAGCCCCGGACTAGCGGGAGGTCTGGGAGAGACCCAGTACTTC. This rearrangement joins TRBV7-3 to TRBJ2-5, with 14 nucleotides matching TRBD2. After removal of 5 bases from V and 4 bases from J, the junction contained 9 bases not matched to a gene. This CDR3 contains 17 residues. Germline V gives CDR1 SGHTA, CDR2 FQGTGA.

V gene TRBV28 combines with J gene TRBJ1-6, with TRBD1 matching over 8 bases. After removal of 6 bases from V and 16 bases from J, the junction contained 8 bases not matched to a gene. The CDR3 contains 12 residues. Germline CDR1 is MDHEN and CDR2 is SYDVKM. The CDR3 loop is CASRSIRDRLHF. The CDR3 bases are TGTGCCAGCAGGTCAATCAGGGACAGGCTCCACTTT.

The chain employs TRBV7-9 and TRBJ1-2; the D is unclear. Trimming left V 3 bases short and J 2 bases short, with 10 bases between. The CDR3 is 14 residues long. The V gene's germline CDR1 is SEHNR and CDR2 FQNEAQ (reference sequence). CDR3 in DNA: TGTGCCAGCAGCTTTGCTCCGAAAAACTATGGCTACACCTTC. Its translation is CASSFAPKNYGYTF.

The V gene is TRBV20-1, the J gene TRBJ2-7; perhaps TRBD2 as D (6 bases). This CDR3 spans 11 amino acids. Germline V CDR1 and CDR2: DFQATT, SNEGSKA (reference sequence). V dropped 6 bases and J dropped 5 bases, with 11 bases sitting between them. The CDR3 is CSAQLAHEQYF. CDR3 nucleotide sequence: TGCAGTGCACAACTAGCTCACGAGCAGTACTTC.

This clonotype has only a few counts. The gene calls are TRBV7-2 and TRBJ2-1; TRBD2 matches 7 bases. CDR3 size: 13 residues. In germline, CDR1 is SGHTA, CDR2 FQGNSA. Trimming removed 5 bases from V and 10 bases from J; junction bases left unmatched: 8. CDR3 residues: CASSPGLSGEQFF. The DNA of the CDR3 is TGTGCCAGCAGCCCGGGACTATCAGGGGAGCAGTTCTTC. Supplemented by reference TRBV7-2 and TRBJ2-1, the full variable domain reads GAGVSQSPSNKVTEKGKDVELRCDPISGHTALYWYRQSLGQGLEFLIYFQGNSAPDKSGLPSDRFSAERTGGSVSTLTIQRTQQEDSAVYLCASSPGLSGEQFFGPGTRLTVL.

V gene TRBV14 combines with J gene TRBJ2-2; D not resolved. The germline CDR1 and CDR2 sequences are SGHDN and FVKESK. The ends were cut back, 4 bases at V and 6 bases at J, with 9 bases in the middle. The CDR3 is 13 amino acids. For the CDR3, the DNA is TGTGCCAGCAGCCCAGGCCTCCCCGGGGAGCTGTTTTTT. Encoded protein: CASSPGLPGELFF.

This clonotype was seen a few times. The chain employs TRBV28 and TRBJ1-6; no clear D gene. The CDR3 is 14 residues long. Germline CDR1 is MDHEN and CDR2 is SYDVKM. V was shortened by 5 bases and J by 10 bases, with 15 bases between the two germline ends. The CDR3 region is CASSPGSQGSPLHF. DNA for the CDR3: TGTGCCAGCAGTCCCGGGTCACAAGGCTCACCCCTCCACTTT. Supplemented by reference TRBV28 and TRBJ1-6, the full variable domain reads DVKVTQSSRYLVKRTGEKVFLECVQDMDHENMFWYRQDPGLGLRLIYFSYDVKMKEKGDIPEGYSVSREKKERFSLILESASTNQTSMYLCASSPGSQGSPLHFGNGTRLTVT.

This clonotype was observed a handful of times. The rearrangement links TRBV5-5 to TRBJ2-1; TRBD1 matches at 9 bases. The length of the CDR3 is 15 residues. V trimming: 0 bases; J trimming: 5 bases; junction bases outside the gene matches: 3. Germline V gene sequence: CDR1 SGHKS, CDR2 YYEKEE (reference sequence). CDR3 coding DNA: TGTGCCAGCAGCTTGGGCGGACAGGGGCACAATGAGCAGTTCTTC. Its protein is CASSLGGQGHNEQFF.